The present T cell receptor beta chain was sequenced within a study of cytomegalovirus exposure and HLA in healthy donors (dated by TCRdb to the late 2010s). Concerning the study at large: In an earlier analysis of under 600 of the donors, about 260 Gb of sequence data and some 120 million unique TCR beta sequences from roughly 190 million T cells were reported. Donor age, sex, ethnicity and CMV serostatus were compiled together with the repertoire data. Because of strong linkage in the cohort, five DR-DQ haplotypes were treated as single units for association and clustering. The number of donors typed differed by locus, with 629-630 for A, B, C, DRB1 and DQB1, roughly 520 for DQA1, 600 to 610 for DPA1, and approximately 470 for DPB1. Along with the roughly 700-subject first cohort, a separate validation cohort of 120 different subjects was used. A later analysis re-analyzed previously published TCR beta repertoires from 666 donors and added high-resolution HLA genotyping to study TCR occurrence patterns. Genome-wide SNP genotypes for about 65% of the 666 donors were used in a later genetic analysis, which treated that subset as a discovery cohort. Roughly 300 gigabases of sequencing data and tens of millions of unique TCR sequences were included in an early release covering about 700 HLA-typed donors. High-throughput TCR immunosequencing, statistical association of individual TCRs with disease status, and machine learning were combined to predict cytomegalovirus infection status. The genetic ancestry cluster associated with self-reported Caucasian donors included about four fifths of the roughly 400 genotyped donors. Class I and class II HLA loci were covered by the typing at four-digit resolution. The study profiled the T cell repertoires of 500 to 800 subjects by immunosequencing and related them to cytomegalovirus serostatus. An earlier analysis of about 620 of the donors applied high-throughput TCR beta sequencing to assess whether each TCR beta V gene segment acted as functional or pseudogenic. Across 300 to 500 genotyped donors of the cohort, an average of about 240,000 unique TCR beta nucleotide sequences per donor were sequenced, and roughly 20% of those sequences were non-productive. The study aimed to test whether signatures of past pathogen exposure could be identified by cataloging public T cell receptors. Every discovery cohort repertoire had been produced on one sequencing platform. Rather than using new phenotypic data, the later analysis identified candidate immune exposures from TCR beta sequences and from how often those sequences occurred across donors.

Of note for this clone: The antigen this receptor binds is unknown. No base qualities exist here, and no much larger clone lies one base off it.

What the study reported, not specific to this receptor: In a later genetic analysis, a missense DCLRE1C variant was associated with V-gene and J-gene trimming of TCR beta chains, and the association was replicated in an independent cohort. In a later analysis, TCR association rates were found to vary across HLA loci, with the most associated TCRs seen for DRB1 alleles and the fewest for HLA-C alleles. Because the 87-base-pair reads could not distinguish some IMGT-functional V segments, including TRBV6-2 and TRBV6-3, those segments were excluded. Because HLA typing was missing for some donors at each locus, association tests included only the typed subset. While some public TCRs were present in many individuals, most TCR sequences turned up only very rarely across donors. Only TCR beta chains were sequenced in this cohort, and the absence of alpha or paired-chain data limited detectable features. A few of the identified cytomegalovirus-associated TCR beta chains were confirmed in vitro to be specific for cytomegalovirus antigens. The study gave a list of some 150 TCR beta chains associated with cytomegalovirus. According to a later genetic analysis, donors in an Asian-associated ancestry cluster had fewer N-insertions in productive TCRs than the approximately 670-donor mean. The presence/absence analyses assumed that sequencing depth was roughly uniform across donors, and that assumption may not be true. The classifier was reported to diagnose cytomegalovirus status with high specificity and sensitivity in both the original and validation cohorts. In an earlier analysis of over 550 of the donors, most TCR beta V segments were observed in productive rearrangements about 87% or about 30% of the time, broadly matching IMGT annotations. Assigning TCR associations to individual alleles was difficult when HLA alleles, especially DR and DQ, strongly co-occurred. Compared with equally common non-associated chains, HLA-associated TCR beta chains in a later analysis were more clonally expanded and had lower generation probabilities. It was suggested by the authors that the approach could potentially be generalized to other disease states and immunological phenotypes. Linkage disequilibrium might explain the correlated functional status among segregating V segments, but an unknown experimental factor could not be ruled out. Over 15 rarely observed V segments, including chromosome 9 orphons, were excluded from the earlier analysis of several hundred of the donors because counts were too low. At a false discovery rate of 0.05, a later analysis linked some 18,000 TCR beta sequences to specific HLA alleles. In a later analysis, most CMV-associated TCR beta chains were found to appear HLA-restricted, with HLA associations seemingly driven largely by CMV exposure. In a later analysis, several top co-occurrence clusters were reported to appear linked to parvovirus B19, influenza, CMV and Epstein-Barr virus. CMV serostatus was the only immune exposure information available for the cohort. A cluster of highly shared sequence variants was judged likely to be a technical artifact of the sequencing pipeline. A further reported finding was that TCR beta sequences accurately predicted the HLA-A and HLA-B alleles for most subjects in the first cohort.

Inclusive of the bounding cysteine and phenylalanine, the CDR3 is 16 residues long. The entry retains the CDR3 DNA only, 48 bases that are in frame from base 1. According to the germline V gene, CDR1 reads SNHLY and CDR2 reads FYNNEI. The trim is 3 bases for V and 0 bases for J, with a gap of 12 bases between the germline ends. Libraries came from the immunoSEQ multiplex PCR assay. A mixture of 60 forward primers for TCR Vbeta segments and 13 reverse primers for TCR Jbeta segments was used in the multiplex PCR. The CDR3 region of rearranged TCR beta genes was amplified from genomic DNA with a multiplex PCR assay. Amplified TCR beta libraries were sequenced as 87-base-pair reads on the Illumina HiSeq System. The original pipeline was this. Across the 700 or so repertoires, a later analysis counted approximately 75 million unique TCR beta chains, about 10 million of which were shared by at least two donors. Raw reads were error-corrected and collapsed into unique sequences with a nearest-neighbor algorithm that merged closely related sequences to remove PCR and sequencing errors. V, D and J gene segments were assigned by aligning CDR3 sequences to IMGT reference sequences. For a sequence to be retained, a match of at least six nucleotides was required to both a V gene segment and a J gene segment. A rearrangement was called productive if the CDR3 had no stop codons and remained in frame with V and J, and every other rearrangement was called non-productive. Following IMGT convention, CDR3 was defined as the stretch from the second conserved V-encoded cysteine to the conserved J-encoded phenylalanine. In an earlier analysis of more than 550 of the donors, sequences lacking an unambiguous match to a single V gene segment were excluded. In an earlier analysis of 450 to 700 of the donors, V segments were called functional above 56.7% productive rearrangements and were called segregating when the between-donor standard deviation exceeded 5%. A statistical classification framework was developed to diagnose cytomegalovirus status using the catalog of TCR beta chain sequences. In a later analysis, TCR nucleotide sequences were compared against IMGT/GENE-DB human TR gene sequences so that V and J genes could be assigned. In a later analysis, CDR3 sequences and most-parsimonious VDJ recombination scenarios were assigned using the TCRdist pipeline. In a later analysis, each TCR beta chain was defined by its CDR3 amino acid sequence together with its V-gene family, and reads without a unique V-gene family were excluded. In a later analysis, 450 to 600 highly shared, low-generation-probability nucleotide sequences were removed to address suspected cross-contamination and a sequencing artifact. In a later analysis, a clonal expansion index was calculated for each public chain from normalized within-repertoire ranks of inferred template counts. In a later analysis, generation probabilities were computed with a VDJ recombination model fitted to out-of-frame rearrangements, and the resulting probabilities were checked against IGoR. Hypergeometric tests were used in a later analysis to score TCR-TCR, TCR-HLA and TCR-CMV co-occurrence, with a repertoire-size bias correction applied to the TCR pairs. To estimate false discovery rates, a later analysis permuted the HLA or CMV assignments 20 times. In a later analysis, co-occurring TCRs were grouped using DBSCAN, with TCRdist sequence similarity added in when clustering inside HLA-allele-positive subsets. Repertoires with fewer than 30,000 or more than 120,000 public chains were left out of co-occurrence clustering, as were five repertoires with anomalous nucleotide sharing. TCRdb obtained this table from immuneACCESS and retained in-frame rearrangements with V and J assigned. These tables miss some clones; where compared with another copy, unresolved V genes account for less than half of the shortfall, and the remainder is unexplained. The V and J calls and clone size were taken over from that table, and D and trimming were inferred from the DNA. A total of about 62,000 clones appear in this sample, more than 75% of them only once. More than 1.4% of the sample rests with the top ten.

The cohort consisted of 670 or so healthy bone marrow donors. At the time of sampling, every cohort member was nominally healthy, though immune exposures that went unrecorded were likely present. The donor tested CMV seronegative, placing the donor among the 350 to 400 seronegative members of the cohort. Each donor provided a peripheral blood sample, and peripheral blood mononuclear cells were used for TCR beta sequencing. The Qiagen DNeasy Blood Extraction Kit was used to extract genomic DNA from the blood cell samples. The sequenced sample consisted of PBMCs. This clonotype originated in a man aged 18 to 35 in good health and CMV-seronegative. Recombination linked TRBV2 to TRBJ2-4; a tentative D call is TRBD2 (5 bases match). CDR3 reads: CASSEMREIAKNIQYF. Here is the DNA: TGTGCCAGCAGTGAGATGAGGGAGATAGCCAAAAACATTCAGTACTTC. The reference TRBV2 and TRBJ2-4 proteins fill in what lies around the CDR3, so the full variable domain reads EPEVTQTPSHQVTQMGQEVILRCVPISNHLYFYWYRQILGQKVEFLVSFYNNEISEKSEIFDDQFSVERPDGSNFTLKIRSTKLEDSAMYFCASSEMREIAKNIQYFGAGTRLSVL.